The present T cell receptor beta chain was sequenced within a study of identical twins. Study-wide findings and caveats: The analysis was cross-sectional rather than longitudinal within donors. Zero-insertion findings could be partly confounded by invariant cells (MAIT and iNKT cells). Abundant cord blood beta clonotypes carried fewer insertions; memory repertoires showed none.

Germline V gives CDR1 SGHRS, CDR2 YFSETQ. V was cut by 2 bases and J by 3 bases, with 9 bases left in between. This CDR3 is 13 amino acids long. From the 5' RACE reads, TCRdb called clonotypes with MiXCR, one entry per CDR3 protein. The profile shows 400,000 to 550,000 distinct CDR3 sequences, 20% to 25% of them singletons. On this clonotype itself: Antigen: not known.

These data also formed part of another study, on T cells expressing NK-cell markers. That investigation notes: Seven HCMV-seropositive donors and one seronegative donor made up the eight sequenced donors.

Specimen: CD4+ T cells sorted from blood. The sequence was collected from a woman younger than 35 in good health. The chain joins TRBV5-1 to TRBJ2-7, with a tentative D call TRBD1 (5 bases). DNA for the CDR3: TGCGCCAGCAGCTTCCAGGACATCTACGAGCAGTACTTC. Its translation is CASSFQDIYEQYF.